The 11 T cell receptor beta chains given below trace back to one sample, sequenced in a study of shared clonotypes between healthy human individuals. Libraries were prepared by immunoSEQ multiplex PCR; TCRdb keeps only in-frame clonotypes and omits some of them. The profile covers 2 million to 3 million clones, with roughly 93% appearing a single time and 0.36% taken by the ten largest. The specimen was naive CD4+ T cells from PBMCs. Documented subset: CD45RA+ positively selected. The receptors come from a man aged 18 to 29 in good health. Some clones in this sample may be carry-over from other donors' samples.

J is TRBJ2-1 and V is TRBV19; 11 bases align to TRBD1. J was trimmed by 8 bases and V by 4 bases; bases with no gene match: 13. Germline-derived CDR1 and CDR2 are LNHDA and SQIVND (reference sequence). This CDR3 has 17 residues. The CDR3 bases are TGTGCCAGTAGTACGGGACAGGGGGTTTTCCTACACGATGAGCAGTTCTTC. Amino acid sequence: CASSTGQGVFLHDEQFF.

The chain joins TRBV29-1 to TRBJ2-1; the match to TRBD2 covers 7 bases. The CDR3 runs to 14 residues. Germline CDR1 is SQVTM and CDR2 is ANQGSEA. V lost 3 bases and J lost 3; bases outside the gene matches: 5. The CDR3 DNA reads TGCAGCGTTGAGGGACTACCCAACTACAATGAGCAGTTCTTC. This gives the protein CSVEGLPNYNEQFF.

This clone showed up just a few times. The rearrangement joins TRBV21-1 to TRBJ1-1. TRBV21-1 is an annotated pseudogene. The CDR3 has 10 amino acids. The DNA for the CDR3 is TGTGCCAGCAGCAAAACTAGGGCTTTCTTT. Translated: CASSKTRAFF.

The chain is built from TRBV7-9 and TRBJ2-1; 7 bases are a match to TRBD1. The CDR3 totals 14 residues. With 4 bases clipped from V and 6 bases from J, the junction kept 6 bases outside the gene matches. The germline V gene encodes CDR1 SEHNR and CDR2 FQNEAQ (reference sequence). This CDR3 reads CASSSGTVVNEQFF. The CDR3 region has the DNA TGTGCCAGCAGCTCAGGGACAGTGGTCAATGAGCAGTTCTTC.

This chain uses TRBV6-6 with TRBJ1-3; 8 nucleotides match TRBD1. After removal of 7 bases from V and 4 bases from J, the junction contained 9 bases not matched to a gene. CDR3 length: 15 residues. Per the germline V gene, CDR1 is MNHNY and CDR2 is SVGAGI (reference sequence). DNA for the CDR3: TGTGCCAGCAACTCAGGGGGCAGTGTCGGAAACACCATATATTTT. Translation: CASNSGGSVGNTIYF.

This rearrangement joins TRBV6-1 to TRBJ2-1; weak D call: TRBD2 (6 bases). The CDR3 is 16 residues long. CDR1 MNHNS and CDR2 SASEGT come from the germline V gene. V was clipped by 0 bases and J by 5 bases, with 14 bases between them. The CDR3 bases are TGTGCCAGCAGTGAAGCCCCCGCGGGAATGAACAATGAGCAGTTCTTC. It specifies CASSEAPAGMNNEQFF.

The rearrangement joins TRBV7-2 to TRBJ2-3, with TRBD1 matching over 10 bases. Trimming removed 5 bases from V and 1 base from J; junction bases left unmatched: 9. Germline CDR1 reads SGHTA; CDR2 reads FQGNSA. The CDR3 is made up of 17 amino acids. CDR3 DNA: TGTGCCAGCAGCCTTCGTTCTGGGACAGGGGGCACAGATACGCAGTATTTT. This translates into CASSLRSGTGGTDTQYF. Using reference TRBV7-2 and TRBJ2-3 for the parts outside the CDR3, the full variable domain is GAGVSQSPSNKVTEKGKDVELRCDPISGHTALYWYRQSLGQGLEFLIYFQGNSAPDKSGLPSDRFSAERTGGSVSTLTIQRTQQEDSAVYLCASSLRSGTGGTDTQYFGPGTRLTVL.

This chain joins TRBV6-5 and TRBJ1-1; TRBD1 matches 8 bases. J gave up 5 bases and V 8 bases, and 10 bases lay outside the gene matches. The CDR3 loop spans 14 amino acids. Per germline, CDR1 MNHEY and CDR2 SVGAGI. CDR3 in amino acids: CASVTKTGGTEAFF. The CDR3 bases are TGTGCCAGCGTGACGAAAACAGGGGGAACTGAAGCTTTCTTT.

The chain couples TRBV18 to TRBJ2-3; 9 bases line up with TRBD2. With 3 bases clipped from V and 2 bases from J, the junction kept 6 bases outside the gene matches. In germline, CDR1 is KGHSH, CDR2 LQKENI. The CDR3 has 16 residues. CDR3 nucleotide sequence: TGTGCCAGCTCACCCCGACTAGCGGATGACACAGATACGCAGTATTTT. This gives the protein CASSPRLADDTDTQYF.

The rearrangement links TRBV7-3 to TRBJ2-1, with TRBD1 matching over 7 bases. Looked up from germline, CDR1 is SGHTA and CDR2 is FQGTGA. V dropped 5 bases and J dropped 7; count of bases not matched to a gene: 14. The CDR3 is 16 amino acids. Here the CDR3 reads CASSHSRDSVLNEQFF. The CDR3 bases are TGTGCCAGCAGCCATTCGAGGGACAGTGTTTTAAATGAGCAGTTCTTC.

This rearrangement joins TRBV19 to TRBJ1-3; possible D gene TRBD1, 6 bases. Between the trimmed V and J ends, which lost 7 bases and 1 base, there was a span of 11 bases. CDR3 length: 14 residues. From germline, CDR1 is LNHDA and CDR2 SQIVND (reference sequence). CDR3 amino acids: CASNRDGSGNTIYF. CDR3 nucleotides: TGTGCCAGTAACAGGGATGGTTCTGGAAACACCATATATTTT.